This TCR beta chain was documented in a study of vaccination effects on CD4 cells after COVID-19. Study-level results: Few convalescent patients were studied, and early post-infection samples were lacking.

The assay was immunoSEQ multiplex PCR, and TCRdb's table has in-frame clones only and misses some. The repertoire holds roughly 24,000 clones, with around 81% as singletons. Sequencing in the ViraFEST assay came after antigen-specific CD4+ T cells had been expanded with viral peptide pools, which were used to stimulate PBMC. Culture lasted about ten days before CD4+ T cell isolation. Either the mRNA-1273 or the BNT162b2 vaccine was given to participants as two doses. The length of the CDR3 is 18 residues. After removal of 6 bases from V and 3 bases from J, the junction contained 16 bases not matched to a gene. Germline V gives CDR1 MNHEY, CDR2 SMNVEV (reference sequence). About this clone itself: Its antigen is as yet unknown.

The rearrangement links TRBV27 to TRBJ2-3; 9 nucleotides match TRBD2. Material: CD4+ T cells from PBMCs cultured with SARS-CoV-2 spike peptides, obtained after COVID-19 vaccination. The receptor comes from a human donor who received a COVID-19 vaccine. Some clones in this sample may be carry-over from other donors' samples. The CDR3 here is CASSLRWRGGRGTDTQYF. The CDR3 DNA is TGTGCCAGCAGCCTTCGGTGGCGGGGGGGCCGAGGAACAGATACGCAGTATTTT.